Below are 16 T cell receptor beta chains sequenced from a single sample in a study of cytomegalovirus exposure and HLA in healthy donors. The PCR had 60 Vbeta and 13 Jbeta primers. The repertoire was sequenced with immunoSEQ multiplex PCR; TCRdb's copy has only in-frame clones and lacks some. The sample shows 150,000 or so clones, around 83% of them seen only once. Sequencing used PBMCs. The receptors here all came from a man aged 18 to 30 in good health and CMV-seropositive.

This chain joins TRBV4-2 and TRBJ2-3; TRBD2 agrees at 8 bases. The V gene's germline CDR1 is LGHNA and CDR2 YNFKEQ. CDR3 size: 18 residues. Trimming cost V 0 bases and J 4 bases; bases outside gene matches: 12. The chain's CDR3 is CASSQDGGTGGLADTQYF. The CDR3 DNA reads TGTGCCAGCAGCCAAGATGGCGGAACGGGGGGGCTGGCAGATACGCAGTATTTT.

The chain has TRBV7-9 and TRBJ1-3; 8 nucleotides agree with TRBD1. After removal of 10 bases from V and 0 bases from J, the junction contained 11 bases not matched to a gene. Germline V gene data show CDR1 as SEHNR and CDR2 as FQNEAQ (reference sequence). The CDR3 contains 16 residues. CDR3 sequence (DNA): TGTGCCATTCCAGGCGTTACAGGGGGCTCTGGAAACACCATATATTTT. Protein product: CAIPGVTGGSGNTIYF.

CDR3 sequence (DNA): TGTGCCAGCAGCCAAGTCTCACAGGATAATCAGCCCCAGCATTTT. Its protein product is CASSQVSQDNQPQHF. This chain connects TRBV4-2 to TRBJ1-5, with a weak D call TRBD1 (5 bases). V lost 1 base to trimming and J lost 4 bases, with 11 bases between them. Germline V lookup: CDR1 LGHNA, CDR2 YNFKEQ. The length of the CDR3 is 15 residues.

V usage is TRBV7-9 and J usage is TRBJ2-3, with 11 bases fitting TRBD2. The V gene's germline CDR1 is SEHNR and CDR2 FQNEAQ (reference sequence). The CDR3 length is 15 residues. V was pared by 6 bases and J by 2 bases, with 4 bases of the junction left unmatched. The CDR3 here is CASRMTSGATDTQYF. The DNA for the CDR3 is TGTGCCAGCAGGATGACTAGCGGGGCCACAGATACGCAGTATTTT.

This chain connects TRBV5-1 to TRBJ2-1, with D maybe TRBD2 (5 bases). The CDR3 runs 14 residues. Germline V gene sequence: CDR1 SGHRS, CDR2 YFSETQ. Trimming cost V 2 bases and J 3 bases, with 9 bases left between them. The CDR3 is CASSLAAVYNEQFF. CDR3 nucleotides: TGCGCCAGCAGCTTAGCGGCAGTCTACAATGAGCAGTTCTTC.

About this clone itself: One junction end disagrees with the germline gene, perhaps due to a read error. The rearrangement links TRBV30 to TRBJ2-4, with D possibly matching TRBD2 (6 bases). The CDR3 is 15 residues long. From germline, CDR1 is GTSNPN and CDR2 SVGIG (reference sequence). The CDR3 spells CAWSPRAGAKNSQYF. The CDR3 DNA follows: TGTGCCTGGAGTCCACGAGCGGGTGCCAAAAACAGTCAGTACTTC.

The chain uses TRBV6-4 and TRBJ2-1; the match to TRBD1 covers 8 bases. The CDR3 runs 15 residues. Germline assignment: CDR1 MRHNA and CDR2 SNTAGT. With 0 bases clipped from V and 8 bases from J, the junction kept 6 bases outside the gene matches. Written as DNA, the CDR3 is TGTGCCAGCAGTGACTCCCCGGACAGGGCGGATGAGCAGTTCTTC. Its translation: CASSDSPDRADEQFF.

The CDR3 nucleotides are TGCGCCAGCAGCCGTGACAGGGTAACCTCTGGAAACACCATATATTTT. Protein: CASSRDRVTSGNTIYF. The V and J genes are TRBV5-1 and TRBJ1-3; 7 nucleotides line up with TRBD1. The V segment lost 4 bases and the J segment 0 bases; nucleotides outside the gene matches: 7. The CDR3 has 16 amino acids. Germline V gene data show CDR1 as SGHRS and CDR2 as YFSETQ.

The V gene is TRBV30, the J gene TRBJ2-3; TRBD2 might be the D (6 bases). Deletions cut 0 bases from V and 1 base from J, with 8 bases between. This CDR3 comprises 14 residues. From germline, CDR1 is GTSNPN and CDR2 SVGIG (reference sequence). CDR3 in amino acids: CAWSVRGGTDTQYF. Here the CDR3 DNA reads TGTGCCTGGAGTGTACGCGGGGGCACAGATACGCAGTATTTT.

The J gene is TRBJ1-1, the V gene TRBV6-5; 8 positions agree with TRBD1. This CDR3 region has 15 residues. V shed 2 bases and J 3 bases; nucleotides not matched to a gene: 5. CDR1 is MNHEY and CDR2 is SVGAGI in the germline V gene. For the CDR3, the DNA is TGTGCCAGCAGTTACGCGGGACAGGCGTACACTGAAGCTTTCTTT. Translating it yields CASSYAGQAYTEAFF.

This clone occurred once. The chain uses TRBV18 and TRBJ2-2, with no clear D. CDR1 is KGHSH, CDR2 LQKENI, per germline. V lost 3 bases, J lost 1 base, and 6 bases lay in between. CDR3 length equals 14 residues. CDR3 DNA: TGTGCCAGCTCACCTCCAGGGAACACCGGGGAGCTGTTTTTT. This encodes CASSPPGNTGELFF.

The genes are TRBV6-4 and TRBJ1-6; possible D gene TRBD1, 5 bases. Trimming took 3 bases from V and 6 from J, leaving 9 bases between them. Germline lookup yields CDR1 MRHNA and CDR2 SNTAGT. The CDR3 consists of 14 residues. For the CDR3, the DNA is TGTGCCAGCAGTGAGGGGGGTCTTAATTCACCCCTCCACTTT. It specifies CASSEGGLNSPLHF.

The gene calls are TRBV7-6 and TRBJ2-1, with 9 bases lining up with TRBD2. Germline trimming cut 3 bases from V and 4 bases from J; bases unmatched to any gene: 4. From germline, CDR1 is SGHVS and CDR2 FNYEAQ. The CDR3 is 15 residues long. This chain's CDR3 is CASSLASGVYNEQFF. The CDR3 nucleotides read TGTGCCAGCAGCTTGGCTAGCGGGGTGTACAATGAGCAGTTCTTC.

J is TRBJ1-2 and V is TRBV5-1, with 9 bases matching TRBD1. V gave up 2 bases and J gave up 4 bases; unmatched junction bases: 6. Per germline, CDR1 SGHRS and CDR2 YFSETQ. The CDR3 extends over 15 amino acids. The CDR3 DNA reads TGCGCCAGCAGCTTAGGCCCGGGACAGGGCTATGGCTACACCTTC. Protein product: CASSLGPGQGYGYTF. The full variable domain, rest sourced from reference TRBV5-1 and TRBJ1-2, is KAGVTQTPRYLIKTRGQQVTLSCSPISGHRSVSWYQQTPGQGLQFLFEYFSETQRNKGNFPGRFSGRQFSNSRSEMNVSTLELGDSALYLCASSLGPGQGYGYTFGSGTRLTVV.

This clone was recorded once. This rearrangement joins TRBV19 to TRBJ2-5; D is perhaps TRBD2 (6 bases). In germline, CDR1 is LNHDA, CDR2 SQIVND (reference sequence). V lost 9 bases, J lost 4 bases, and 15 bases lay in between. CDR3 size: 13 residues. The CDR3 DNA reads TGTGCCAGCAACCCTACCGGGGGAGAGACCCAGTACTTC. It is translated as CASNPTGGETQYF.

This chain uses TRBV6-5 with TRBJ2-3; D may be TRBD1 (5 bases). The CDR3 extends over 13 amino acids. Germline CDR1 MNHEY, CDR2 SVGAGI. V dropped 5 bases and J dropped 2 bases, with 8 bases sitting between them. The CDR3 DNA reads as TGTGCCAGCAGTCTGGGGCTCACAGATACGCAGTATTTT. Amino acids: CASSLGLTDTQYF.